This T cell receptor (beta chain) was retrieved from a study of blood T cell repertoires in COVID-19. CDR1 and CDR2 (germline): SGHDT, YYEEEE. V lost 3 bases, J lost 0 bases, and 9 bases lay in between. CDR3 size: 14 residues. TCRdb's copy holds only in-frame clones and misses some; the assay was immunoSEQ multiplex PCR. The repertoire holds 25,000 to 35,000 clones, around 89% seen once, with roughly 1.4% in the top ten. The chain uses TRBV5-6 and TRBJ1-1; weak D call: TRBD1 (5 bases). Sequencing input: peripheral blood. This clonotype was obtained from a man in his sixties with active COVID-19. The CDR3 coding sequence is TGTGCCAGCAGCTGGCAGGGCATGAACACTGAAGCTTTCTTT. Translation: CASSWQGMNTEAFF.